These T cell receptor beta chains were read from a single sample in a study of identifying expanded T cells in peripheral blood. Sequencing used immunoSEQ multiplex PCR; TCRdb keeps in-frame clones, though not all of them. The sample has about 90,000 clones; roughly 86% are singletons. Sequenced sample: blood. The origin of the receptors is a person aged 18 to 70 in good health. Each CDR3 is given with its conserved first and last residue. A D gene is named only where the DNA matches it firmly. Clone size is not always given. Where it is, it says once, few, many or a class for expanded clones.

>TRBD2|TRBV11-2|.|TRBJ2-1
TGTGCCAGCAGCGAACTAGCGGGGGCCCGCTTTGAGCAGTTCTTC
CASSELAGARFEQFF
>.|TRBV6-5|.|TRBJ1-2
TGTGCCAGCAGTCCACAACTGGGACGTGGCTACACCTTC
CASSPQLGRGYTF
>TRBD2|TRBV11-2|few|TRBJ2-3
TGTGCCAGCAGCTTCCTAGCGGGGGCAAATCCAGATACGCAGTATTTT
CASSFLAGANPDTQYF
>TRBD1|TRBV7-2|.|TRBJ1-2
TGTGCCAGCATCCCGGGACAGGGTCTTCTGTATGGCTACACCTTC
CASIPGQGLLYGYTF
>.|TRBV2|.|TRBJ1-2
TGTGCCAGCAGGGCCACAGAAGGTTACTCCTATGGCTACACCTTC
CASRATEGYSYGYTF
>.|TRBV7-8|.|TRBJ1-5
TGTGCCAGCAGCTTGGGTCTTGCCCGCGCTCAGCCCCAGCATTTT
CASSLGLARAQPQHF
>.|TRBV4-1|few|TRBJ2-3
TGCGCCAGCAGCCAAGGCCTTAGACAGCTAGCTAGCACAGATACGCAGTATTTT
CASSQGLRQLASTDTQYF
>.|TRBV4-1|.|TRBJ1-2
TGCGCCAGCAGCCAAGACGTAGAATACTATGGCTACACCTTC
CASSQDVEYYGYTF
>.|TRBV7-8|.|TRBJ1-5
TGTGCCAGCAGCACGGGACAACCCAATCAGCCCCAGCATTTT
CASSTGQPNQPQHF
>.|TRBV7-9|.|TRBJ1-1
TGTGCCAGCAGCTTATTGGGGTTAATGAACACTGAAGCTTTCTTT
CASSLLGLMNTEAFF
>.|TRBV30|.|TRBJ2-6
TGTGCCTGGAGCCACCTATGGGGCAGGGGAAACTCTGGGGCCAACGTCCTGACTTTC
CAWSHLWGRGNSGANVLTF
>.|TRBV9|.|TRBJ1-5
TGTGCCAGCAGCGTAGGGGGGAGCCAGGGCCAGCCCCAGCATTTT
CASSVGGSQGQPQHF
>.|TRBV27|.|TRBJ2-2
TGTGCCAGCAGCAGAACCCGGGGGACCGGGGAGCTGTTTTTT
CASSRTRGTGELFF
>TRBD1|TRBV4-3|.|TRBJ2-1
TGCGCCAGCAGCCAAGATGACGAGGGACAGGCCCTCAATGAGCAGTTCTTC
CASSQDDEGQALNEQFF
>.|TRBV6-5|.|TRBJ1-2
TGTGCCAGCAGCCGAAACCGAGCTGCTGGCTACACCTTC
CASSRNRAAGYTF
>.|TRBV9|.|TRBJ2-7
TGTGCCAGCAGCAGGGGGGGATCCTACGAGCAGTACTTC
CASSRGGSYEQYF
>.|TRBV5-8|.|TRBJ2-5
TGTGCCAGCAGCTCCTTCTCCCGGGGTCCTCAAGAGACCCAGTACTTC
CASSSFSRGPQETQYF
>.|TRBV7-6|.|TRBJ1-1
TGTGCCAGCAGCTTGTCACTCGGGAACACTGAAGCTTTCTTT
CASSLSLGNTEAFF
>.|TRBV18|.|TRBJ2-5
TGTGCCAGCTCACGGGACTTAGAAGAGACCCAGTACTTC
CASSRDLEETQYF
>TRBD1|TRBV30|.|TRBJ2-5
TGTGCCTGGAGTGGGAACAGGGGGAGAGTGGAGACCCAGTACTTC
CAWSGNRGRVETQYF
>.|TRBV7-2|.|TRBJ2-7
TGTGCCAGCAGCTCCGATCCGGCTGCTTTCTACGAGCAGTACTTC
CASSSDPAAFYEQYF
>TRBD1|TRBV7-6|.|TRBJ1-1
TGTGCCAGCAGCTTACAGACAGGGCGGACTGAAGCTTTCTTT
CASSLQTGRTEAFF
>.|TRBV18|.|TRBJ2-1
TGTGCCAGCTCACCACACGAGGCGTACAATGAGCAGTTCTTC
CASSPHEAYNEQFF
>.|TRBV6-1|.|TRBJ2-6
TGTGCCAGCAGGGGCGACTTCTCTGGGGCCAACGTCCTGACTTTC
CASRGDFSGANVLTF
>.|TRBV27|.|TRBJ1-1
TGTGCCAGCAGTTCAGGACACTACACTGAAGCTTTCTTT
CASSSGHYTEAFF
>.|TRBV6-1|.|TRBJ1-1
TGTGCCAGCAGTTGGTCCTATTTGAACACTGAAGCTTTCTTT
CASSWSYLNTEAFF
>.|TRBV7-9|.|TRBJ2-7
TGTGCCAGCAGCTTTGGGTCGCGTAGGCAGTACTTC
CASSFGSRRQYF